This T cell receptor (beta chain) was captured by sequencing in a study of identical twins. V gave up 5 bases and J gave up 5 bases, with 13 bases separating them. CDR1 is SGHDN and CDR2 is FVKESK in the germline V gene. The CDR3 consists of 13 residues. TCRdb ran MiXCR on the 5' RACE reads and lists one entry per CDR3 protein. Here the sample spans about 340,000 distinct CDR3 sequences, roughly 9% being singletons. The chain combines TRBV14 with TRBJ2-7; D may be TRBD2 (6 bases). Material for sequencing was naive T cells sorted from blood. The TCR sequence derives from a woman in her forties or fifties in good health. The CDR3 protein is CASSGGLRNEQYF. CDR3 nucleotide sequence: TGTGCCAGCAGCGGGGGACTTAGAAACGAGCAGTACTTC.